A single sample gave rise to the 6 T cell receptor beta chains below, sequenced in a study of persistence of HIV-infected CD4 T cells. This was the immunoSEQ version 4 assay in survey mode. TCRdb's copy holds only in-frame clones and misses some; the assay was immunoSEQ multiplex PCR. The profile shows 25,000 to 35,000 clones, roughly 82% of them singletons. Lysates of CMV-infected fibroblasts at roughly 10 ug/mL stimulated these cells. Memory cells lacking CD40L and CD69 with high CD45RO were sorted. For these TCRs, the target antigens are not known. The input for sequencing was CD4+ T cells sorted from PBMCs after roughly 18-hour stimulation, taken from a patient who received antiretroviral therapy. The receptors here all came from an adult man with HIV who was CMV-seropositive.

The J gene is TRBJ2-2, the V gene TRBV5-4; tentatively, D is TRBD1 (6 bases). Germline loops: CDR1 SGHNT, CDR2 YYREEE (reference sequence). V lost 4 bases, J lost 5 bases, and 9 bases lay in between. This CDR3 is 13 amino acids long. The CDR3 DNA is TGTGCCAGCAGCCTAGACAGGACCGGGGAGCTGTTTTTT. Amino acids: CASSLDRTGELFF.

The genes are TRBV5-4 and TRBJ2-5; no definite D call. The ends were cut back, 0 bases at V and 2 bases at J, with 8 bases in the middle. CDR3 length equals 14 residues. The germline gives CDR1 SGHNT, CDR2 YYREEE (reference sequence). The CDR3: CASSLVSTQETQYF. DNA of the CDR3: TGTGCCAGCAGCTTGGTATCTACTCAAGAGACCCAGTACTTC.

The chain has TRBV6-5 and TRBJ1-5; possibly TRBD1 for D (5 bases). Between the trimmed V and J ends, which lost 7 bases and 13 bases, there was a span of 17 bases. Germline CDR1 reads MNHEY; CDR2 reads SVGAGI. The CDR3 is 12 amino acids. The CDR3 region is CASKSRDGQQHF. In nucleotides, the CDR3 is TGTGCCAGCAAGAGCCGGGACGGCCAACAGCATTTT.

In this sample, this clone turned up once. The gene calls are TRBV6-5 and TRBJ1-2, with D tentatively TRBD1 (5 bases). This CDR3 has 14 residues. V shed 5 bases and J shed 2 bases, with 12 bases lying between them. Germline loops: CDR1 MNHEY, CDR2 SVGAGI. The CDR3 nucleotides are TGTGCCAGCAGTCCAGGGTGGGCGAACTATGGCTACACCTTC. This gives the protein CASSPGWANYGYTF.

V is TRBV27 and J is TRBJ2-2; D remains unclear. Germline V gives CDR1 MNHEY, CDR2 SMNVEV (reference sequence). Trimming shortened V by 6 bases and J by 0 bases, and 8 bases separated the two germline ends. This CDR3 is 14 amino acids long. The CDR3, as DNA: TGTGCCAGCAGGACATACGCGAACACCGGGGAGCTGTTTTTT. It translates to CASRTYANTGELFF.

The chain combines TRBV7-8 with TRBJ2-2; D perhaps matches TRBD2 (6 bases). The CDR3 extends over 14 amino acids. V was shortened by 0 bases and J by 6 bases, with 8 bases between the two germline ends. Germline CDR1 reads SGHVS; CDR2 reads FQNEAQ. The DNA for the CDR3 is TGTGCCAGCAGCTTAGCGCGGGGATCCGGGGAGCTGTTTTTT. Translated: CASSLARGSGELFF. Combining the CDR3 with reference TRBV7-8 and TRBJ2-2 gives the whole variable domain GAGVSQSPRYKVAKRGQDVALRCDPISGHVSLFWYQQALGQGPEFLTYFQNEAQLDKSGLPSDRFFAERPEGSVSTLKIQRTQQEDSAVYLCASSLARGSGELFFGEGSRLTVL.